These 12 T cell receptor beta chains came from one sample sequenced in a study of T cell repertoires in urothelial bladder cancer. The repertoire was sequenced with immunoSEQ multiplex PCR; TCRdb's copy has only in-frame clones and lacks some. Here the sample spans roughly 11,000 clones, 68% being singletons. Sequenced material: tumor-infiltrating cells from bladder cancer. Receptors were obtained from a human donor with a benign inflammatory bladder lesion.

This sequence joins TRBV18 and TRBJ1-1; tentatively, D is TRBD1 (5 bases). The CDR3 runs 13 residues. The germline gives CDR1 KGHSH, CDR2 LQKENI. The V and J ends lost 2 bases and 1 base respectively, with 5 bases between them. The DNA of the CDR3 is TGTGCCAGCTCACCAGGGGCGAACACTGAAGCTTTCTTT. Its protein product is CASSPGANTEAFF.

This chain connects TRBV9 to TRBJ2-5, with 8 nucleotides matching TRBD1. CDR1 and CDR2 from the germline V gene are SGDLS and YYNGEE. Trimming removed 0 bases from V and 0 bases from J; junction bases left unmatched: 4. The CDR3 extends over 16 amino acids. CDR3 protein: CASSVGTGTYQETQYF. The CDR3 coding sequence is TGTGCCAGCAGCGTAGGGACAGGGACGTACCAAGAGACCCAGTACTTC.

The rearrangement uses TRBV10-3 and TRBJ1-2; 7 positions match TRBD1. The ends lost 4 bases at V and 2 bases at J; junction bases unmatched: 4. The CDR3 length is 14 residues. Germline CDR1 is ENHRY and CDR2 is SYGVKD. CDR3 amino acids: CAISGDRNNYGYTF. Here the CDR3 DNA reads TGTGCCATCAGTGGGGACAGAAACAACTATGGCTACACCTTC.

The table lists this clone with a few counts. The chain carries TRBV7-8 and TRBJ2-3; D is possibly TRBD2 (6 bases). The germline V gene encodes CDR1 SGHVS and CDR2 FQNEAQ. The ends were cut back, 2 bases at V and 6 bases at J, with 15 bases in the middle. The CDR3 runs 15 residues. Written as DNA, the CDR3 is TGTGCCAGCAGCTTAAAACTAGCCCTCTTCGATACGCAGTATTTT. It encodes CASSLKLALFDTQYF. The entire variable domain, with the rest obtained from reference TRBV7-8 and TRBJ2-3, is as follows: GAGVSQSPRYKVAKRGQDVALRCDPISGHVSLFWYQQALGQGPEFLTYFQNEAQLDKSGLPSDRFFAERPEGSVSTLKIQRTQQEDSAVYLCASSLKLALFDTQYFGPGTRLTVL.

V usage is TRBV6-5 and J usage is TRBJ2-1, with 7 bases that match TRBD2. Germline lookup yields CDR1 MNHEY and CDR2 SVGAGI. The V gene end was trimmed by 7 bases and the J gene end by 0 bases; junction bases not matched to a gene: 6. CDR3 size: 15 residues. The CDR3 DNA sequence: TGTGCCAGCACCAGAGCGGGGAGCTCCTACAATGAGCAGTTCTTC. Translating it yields CASTRAGSSYNEQFF.

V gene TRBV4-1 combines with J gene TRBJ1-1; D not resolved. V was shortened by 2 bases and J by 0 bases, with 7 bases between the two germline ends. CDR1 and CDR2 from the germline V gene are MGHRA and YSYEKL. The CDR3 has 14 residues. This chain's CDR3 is CASSQWTLNTEAFF. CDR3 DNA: TGCGCCAGCAGCCAATGGACGCTGAACACTGAAGCTTTCTTT.

The CDR3 region is CASSYGLGSGGDEQFF. CDR3 coding DNA: TGTGCCAGCAGTTACGGTTTGGGTAGCGGGGGGGATGAGCAGTTCTTC. The chain uses TRBV6-5 and TRBJ2-1; 11 bases are shared with TRBD2. The CDR3 consists of 16 residues. After removal of 2 bases from V and 8 bases from J, the junction contained 8 bases not matched to a gene. The germline V gene has CDR1 MNHEY and CDR2 SVGAGI.

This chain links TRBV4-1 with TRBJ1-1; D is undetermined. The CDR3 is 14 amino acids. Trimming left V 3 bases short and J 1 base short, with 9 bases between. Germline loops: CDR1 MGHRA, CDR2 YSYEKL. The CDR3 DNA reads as TGCGCCAGCAGCCACCAAGGCGGGAACACTGAAGCTTTCTTT. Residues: CASSHQGGNTEAFF.

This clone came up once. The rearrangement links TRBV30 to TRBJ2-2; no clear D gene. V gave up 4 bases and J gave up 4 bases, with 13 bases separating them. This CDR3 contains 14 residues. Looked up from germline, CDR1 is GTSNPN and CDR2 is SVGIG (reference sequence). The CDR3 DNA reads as TGTGCCTGGAATCCGGACCTCTTCACCGGGGAGCTGTTTTTT. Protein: CAWNPDLFTGELFF.

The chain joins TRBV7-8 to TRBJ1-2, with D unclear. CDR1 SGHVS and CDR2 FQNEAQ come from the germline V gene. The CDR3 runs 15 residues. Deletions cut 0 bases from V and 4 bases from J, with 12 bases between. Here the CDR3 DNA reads TGTGCCAGCAGCTTAGCGGCAGGAGACCTCTATGGCTACACCTTC. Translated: CASSLAAGDLYGYTF. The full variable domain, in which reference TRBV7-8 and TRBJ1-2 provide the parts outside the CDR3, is GAGVSQSPRYKVAKRGQDVALRCDPISGHVSLFWYQQALGQGPEFLTYFQNEAQLDKSGLPSDRFFAERPEGSVSTLKIQRTQQEDSAVYLCASSLAAGDLYGYTFGSGTRLTVV.

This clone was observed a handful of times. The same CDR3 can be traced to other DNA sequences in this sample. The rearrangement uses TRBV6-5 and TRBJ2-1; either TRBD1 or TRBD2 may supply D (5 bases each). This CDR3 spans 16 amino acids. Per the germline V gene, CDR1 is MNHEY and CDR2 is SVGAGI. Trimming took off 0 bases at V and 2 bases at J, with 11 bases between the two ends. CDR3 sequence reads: CASSYSNRGPYNEQFF. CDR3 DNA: TGTGCCAGCAGTTACTCGAATAGGGGACCCTACAATGAGCAGTTCTTC.

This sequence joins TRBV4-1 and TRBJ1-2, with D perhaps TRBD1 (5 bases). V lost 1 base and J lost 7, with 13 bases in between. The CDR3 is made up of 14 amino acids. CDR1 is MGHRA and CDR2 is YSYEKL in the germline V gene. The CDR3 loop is CASSQGTERGGYTF. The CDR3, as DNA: TGCGCCAGCAGCCAAGGGACTGAGAGGGGTGGCTACACCTTC.